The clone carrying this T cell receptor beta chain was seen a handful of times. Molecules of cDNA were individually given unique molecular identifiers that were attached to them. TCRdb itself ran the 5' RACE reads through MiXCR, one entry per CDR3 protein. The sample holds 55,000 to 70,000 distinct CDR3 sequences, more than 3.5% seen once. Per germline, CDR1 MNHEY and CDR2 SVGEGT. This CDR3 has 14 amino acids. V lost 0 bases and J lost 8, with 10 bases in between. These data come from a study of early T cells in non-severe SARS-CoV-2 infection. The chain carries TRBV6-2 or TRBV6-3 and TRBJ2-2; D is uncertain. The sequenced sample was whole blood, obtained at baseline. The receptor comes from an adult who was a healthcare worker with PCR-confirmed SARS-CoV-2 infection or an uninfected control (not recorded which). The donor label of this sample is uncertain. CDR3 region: CASSYSSSRGELFF. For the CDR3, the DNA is TGTGCCAGCAGTTACTCAAGTTCCAGAGGGGAGCTGTTTTTT.